This T cell receptor (beta chain) came from a study of T cell responses to AZD1222 COVID-19 vaccine. The study's findings and limits: Just a handful of AZD1222 recipients were seropositive at baseline. Donors were chiefly white British, with a greater number of females, and clonal diversity was perhaps underestimated.

The data were produced by immunoSEQ multiplex PCR, yet TCRdb's version contains in-frame clones alone and is incomplete. This sample has around 180,000 clones, with approximately 92% found just once. The J segment lost 2 bases and the V segment lost 9 bases, leaving 5 bases of the junction unmatched. The CDR3 sequence is 13 residues long. CDR1 LNHDA and CDR2 SQIVND come from the germline V gene (reference sequence). Of note for this clone: Its antigen is undetermined.

The chain employs TRBV19 and TRBJ2-3; 7 positions agree with TRBD2. This receptor was taken from an adult in good health. The sample here was peripheral blood, taken on day 0 of AZD1222 vaccination. CDR3 sequence (DNA): TGTGCCAGCCTCGGGGGGTACACAGATACGCAGTATTTT. Protein: CASLGGYTDTQYF. The variable domain in full, completed from reference TRBV19 and TRBJ2-3, reads DGGITQSPKYLFRKEGQNVTLSCEQNLNHDAMYWYRQDPGQGLRLIYYSQIVNDFQKGDIAEGYSVSREKKESFPLTVTSAQKNPTAFYLCASLGGYTDTQYFGPGTRLTVL.